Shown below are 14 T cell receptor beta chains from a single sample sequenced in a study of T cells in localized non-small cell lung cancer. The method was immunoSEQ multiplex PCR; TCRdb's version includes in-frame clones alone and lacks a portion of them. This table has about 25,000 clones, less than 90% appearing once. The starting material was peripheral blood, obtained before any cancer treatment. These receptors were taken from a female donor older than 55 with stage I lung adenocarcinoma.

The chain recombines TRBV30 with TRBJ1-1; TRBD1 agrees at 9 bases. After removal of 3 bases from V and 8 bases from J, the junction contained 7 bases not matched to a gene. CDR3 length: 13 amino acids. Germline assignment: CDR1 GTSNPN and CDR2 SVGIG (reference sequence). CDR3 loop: CAWSAQGAPEAFF. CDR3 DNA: TGTGCCTGGAGCGCACAGGGGGCCCCGGAAGCTTTCTTT.

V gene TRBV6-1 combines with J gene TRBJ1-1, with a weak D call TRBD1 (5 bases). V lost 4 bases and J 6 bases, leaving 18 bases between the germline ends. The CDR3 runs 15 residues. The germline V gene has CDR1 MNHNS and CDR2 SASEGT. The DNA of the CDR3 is TGTGCCAGCAGTGGACGTGGGGGTCTTTCTTCTGAAGCTTTCTTT. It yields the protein CASSGRGGLSSEAFF.

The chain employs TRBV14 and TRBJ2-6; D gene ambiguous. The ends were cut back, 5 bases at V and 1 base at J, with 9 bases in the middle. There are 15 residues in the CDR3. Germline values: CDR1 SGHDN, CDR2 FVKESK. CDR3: CASSELGSGANVLTF. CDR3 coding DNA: TGTGCCAGCAGCGAGTTGGGTTCTGGGGCCAACGTCCTGACTTTC.

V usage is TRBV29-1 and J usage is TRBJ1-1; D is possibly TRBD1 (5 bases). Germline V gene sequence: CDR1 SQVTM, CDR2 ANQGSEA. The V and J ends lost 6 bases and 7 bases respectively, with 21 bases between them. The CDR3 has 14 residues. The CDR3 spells CSVSGGFEQGEAFF. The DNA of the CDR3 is TGCAGCGTCTCGGGGGGTTTTGAACAAGGTGAAGCTTTCTTT.

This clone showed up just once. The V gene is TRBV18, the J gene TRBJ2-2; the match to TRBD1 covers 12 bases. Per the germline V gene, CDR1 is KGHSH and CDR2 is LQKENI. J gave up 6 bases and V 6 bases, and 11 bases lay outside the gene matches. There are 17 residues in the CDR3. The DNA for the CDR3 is TGTGCCAGCTCCCGAACCGGGACAGGGGGCGAAGCCGGGGAGCTGTTTTTT. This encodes CASSRTGTGGEAGELFF. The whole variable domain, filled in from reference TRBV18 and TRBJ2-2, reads NAGVMQNPRHLVRRRGQEARLRCSPMKGHSHVYWYRQLPEEGLKFMVYLQKENIIDESGMPKERFSAEFPKEGPSILRIQQVVRGDSAAYFCASSRTGTGGEAGELFFGEGSRLTVL.

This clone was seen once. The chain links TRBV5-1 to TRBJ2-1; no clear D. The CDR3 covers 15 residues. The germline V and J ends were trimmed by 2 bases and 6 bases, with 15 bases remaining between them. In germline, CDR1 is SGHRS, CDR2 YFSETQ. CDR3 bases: TGCGCCAGCAGCTTAGAGACAATACGTGGCAATGAGCAGTTCTTC. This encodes CASSLETIRGNEQFF.

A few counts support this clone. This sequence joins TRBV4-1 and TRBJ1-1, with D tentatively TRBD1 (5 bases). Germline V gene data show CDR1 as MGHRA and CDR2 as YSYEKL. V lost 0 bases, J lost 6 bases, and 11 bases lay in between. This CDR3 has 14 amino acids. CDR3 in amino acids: CASSQEARGAEAFF. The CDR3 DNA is TGCGCCAGCAGCCAAGAGGCGAGGGGAGCTGAAGCTTTCTTT.

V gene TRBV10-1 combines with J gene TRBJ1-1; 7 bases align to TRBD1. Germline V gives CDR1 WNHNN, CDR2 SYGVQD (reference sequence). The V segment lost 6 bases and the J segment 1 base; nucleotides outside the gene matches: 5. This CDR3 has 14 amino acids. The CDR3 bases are TGCGCCAGCAGCCCGGGACAGTCGAACACTGAAGCTTTCTTT. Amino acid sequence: CASSPGQSNTEAFF.

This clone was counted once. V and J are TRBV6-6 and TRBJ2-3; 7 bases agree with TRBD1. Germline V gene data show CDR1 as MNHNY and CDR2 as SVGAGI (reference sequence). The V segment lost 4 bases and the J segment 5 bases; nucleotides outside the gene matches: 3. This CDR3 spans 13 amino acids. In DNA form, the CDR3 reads TGTGCCAGCAGTTGGGACAGCTTAGATACGCAGTATTTT. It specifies CASSWDSLDTQYF.

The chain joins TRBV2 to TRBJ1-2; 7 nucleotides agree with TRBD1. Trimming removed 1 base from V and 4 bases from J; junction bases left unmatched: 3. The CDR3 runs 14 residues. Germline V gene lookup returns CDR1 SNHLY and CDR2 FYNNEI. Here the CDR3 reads CASSEEEGAYGYTF. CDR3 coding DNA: TGTGCCAGCAGTGAAGAAGAGGGGGCCTATGGCTACACCTTC.

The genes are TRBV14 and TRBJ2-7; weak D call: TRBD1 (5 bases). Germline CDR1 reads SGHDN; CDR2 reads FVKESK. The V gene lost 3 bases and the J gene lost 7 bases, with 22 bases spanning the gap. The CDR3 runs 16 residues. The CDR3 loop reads CASSHLSVRQSSEQYF. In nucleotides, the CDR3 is TGTGCCAGCAGCCATTTATCGGTGAGACAGAGTTCGGAGCAGTACTTC.

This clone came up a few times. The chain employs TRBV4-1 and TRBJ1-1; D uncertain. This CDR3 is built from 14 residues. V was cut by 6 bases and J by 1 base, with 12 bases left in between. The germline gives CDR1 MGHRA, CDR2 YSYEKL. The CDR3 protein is CASRPTGRNTEAFF. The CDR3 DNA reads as TGCGCCAGCAGGCCCACGGGGAGGAACACTGAAGCTTTCTTT.

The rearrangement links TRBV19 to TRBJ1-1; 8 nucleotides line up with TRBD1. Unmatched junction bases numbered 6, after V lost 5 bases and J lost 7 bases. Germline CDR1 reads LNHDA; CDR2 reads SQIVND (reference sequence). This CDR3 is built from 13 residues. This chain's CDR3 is CASSVGQGSEAFF. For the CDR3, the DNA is TGTGCCAGTAGTGTAGGACAGGGTAGTGAAGCTTTCTTT.

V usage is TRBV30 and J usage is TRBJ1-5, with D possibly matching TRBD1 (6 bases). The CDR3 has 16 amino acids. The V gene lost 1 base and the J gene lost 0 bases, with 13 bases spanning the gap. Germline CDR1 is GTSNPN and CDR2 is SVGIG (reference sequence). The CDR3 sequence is CAWSGGGVVSNQPQHF. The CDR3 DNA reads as TGTGCCTGGAGTGGGGGGGGCGTAGTTAGCAATCAGCCCCAGCATTTT.